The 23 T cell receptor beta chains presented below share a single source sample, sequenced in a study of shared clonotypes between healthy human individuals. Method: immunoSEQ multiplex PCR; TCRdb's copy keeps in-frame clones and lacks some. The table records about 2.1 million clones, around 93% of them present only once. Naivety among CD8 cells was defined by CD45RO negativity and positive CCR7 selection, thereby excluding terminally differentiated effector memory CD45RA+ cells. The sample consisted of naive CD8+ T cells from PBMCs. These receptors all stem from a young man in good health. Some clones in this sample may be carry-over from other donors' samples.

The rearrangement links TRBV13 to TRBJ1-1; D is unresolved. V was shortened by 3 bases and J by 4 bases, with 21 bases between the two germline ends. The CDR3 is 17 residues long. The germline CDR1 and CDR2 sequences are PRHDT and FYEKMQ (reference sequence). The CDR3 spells CASSFVAFGKISTEAFF. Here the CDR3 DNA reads TGTGCCAGCAGCTTTGTTGCGTTCGGCAAGATATCCACTGAAGCTTTCTTT.

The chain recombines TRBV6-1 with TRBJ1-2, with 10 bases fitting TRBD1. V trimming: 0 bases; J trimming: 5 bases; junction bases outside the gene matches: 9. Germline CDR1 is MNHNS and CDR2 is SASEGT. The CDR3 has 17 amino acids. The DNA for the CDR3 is TGTGCCAGCAGTGAAGCGCTTCCCGGGACAGGGGAGTATGGCTACACCTTC. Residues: CASSEALPGTGEYGYTF.

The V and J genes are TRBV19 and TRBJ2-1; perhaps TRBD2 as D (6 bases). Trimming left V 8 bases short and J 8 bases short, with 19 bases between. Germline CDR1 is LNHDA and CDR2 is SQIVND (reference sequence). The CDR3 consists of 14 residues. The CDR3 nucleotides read TGTGCCAGTTCGACTAGTGGCCACTTGGATGAGCAGTTCTTC. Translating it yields CASSTSGHLDEQFF.

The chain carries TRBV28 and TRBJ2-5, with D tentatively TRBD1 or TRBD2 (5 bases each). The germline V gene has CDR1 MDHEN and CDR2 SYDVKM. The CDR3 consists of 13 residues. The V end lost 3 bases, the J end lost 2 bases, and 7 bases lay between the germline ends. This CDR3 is CASSLGEQETQYF. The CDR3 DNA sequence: TGTGCCAGCAGTTTGGGGGAACAAGAGACCCAGTACTTC.

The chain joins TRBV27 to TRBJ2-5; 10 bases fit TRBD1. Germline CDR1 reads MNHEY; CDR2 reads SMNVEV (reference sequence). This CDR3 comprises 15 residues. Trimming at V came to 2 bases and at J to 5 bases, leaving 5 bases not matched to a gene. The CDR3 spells CASSLTGQGRETQYF. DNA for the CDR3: TGTGCCAGCAGTTTAACGGGACAGGGGAGGGAGACCCAGTACTTC.

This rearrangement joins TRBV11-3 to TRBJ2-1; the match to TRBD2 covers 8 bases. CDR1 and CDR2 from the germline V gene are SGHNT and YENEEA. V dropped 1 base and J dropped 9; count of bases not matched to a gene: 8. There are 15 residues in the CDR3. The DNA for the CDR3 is TGTGCCAGCAGCTTAGCGTCGGGGGGGGAAGGTGAGCAGTTCTTC. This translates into CASSLASGGEGEQFF.

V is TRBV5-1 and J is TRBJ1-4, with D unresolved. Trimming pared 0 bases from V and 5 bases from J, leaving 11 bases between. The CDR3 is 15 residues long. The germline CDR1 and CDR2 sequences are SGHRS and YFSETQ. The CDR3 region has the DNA TGCGCCAGCAGCTTGGACTTGGGTCGGAATGAAAAACTGTTTTTT. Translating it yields CASSLDLGRNEKLFF.

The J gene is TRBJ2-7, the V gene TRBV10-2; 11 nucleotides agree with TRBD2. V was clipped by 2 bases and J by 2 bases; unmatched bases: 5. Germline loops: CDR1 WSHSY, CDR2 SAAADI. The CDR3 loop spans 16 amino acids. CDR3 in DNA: TGCGCCAGCAGTGAGGGGGAACTAGCGGGAGCCTACGAGCAGTACTTC. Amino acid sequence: CASSEGELAGAYEQYF.

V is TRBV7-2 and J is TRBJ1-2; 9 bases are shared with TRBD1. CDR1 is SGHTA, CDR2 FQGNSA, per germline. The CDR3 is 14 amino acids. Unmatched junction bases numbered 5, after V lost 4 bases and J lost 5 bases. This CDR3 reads CASSSRTGEYGYTF. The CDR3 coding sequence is TGTGCCAGCAGCTCGCGGACAGGGGAATATGGCTACACCTTC.

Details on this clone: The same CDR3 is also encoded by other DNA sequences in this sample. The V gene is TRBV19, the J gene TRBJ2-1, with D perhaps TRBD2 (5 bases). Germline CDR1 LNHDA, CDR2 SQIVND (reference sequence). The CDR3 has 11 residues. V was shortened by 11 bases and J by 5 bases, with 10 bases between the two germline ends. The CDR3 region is CASWENNEQFF. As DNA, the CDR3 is TGTGCCTCGTGGGAGAACAATGAGCAGTTCTTC. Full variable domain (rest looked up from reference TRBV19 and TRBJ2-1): DGGITQSPKYLFRKEGQNVTLSCEQNLNHDAMYWYRQDPGQGLRLIYYSQIVNDFQKGDIAEGYSVSREKKESFPLTVTSAQKNPTAFYLCASWENNEQFFGPGTRLTVL.

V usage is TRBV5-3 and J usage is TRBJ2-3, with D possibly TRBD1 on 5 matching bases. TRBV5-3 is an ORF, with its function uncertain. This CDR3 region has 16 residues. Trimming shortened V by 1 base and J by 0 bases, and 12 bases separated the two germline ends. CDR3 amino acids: CARSLHRQESTDTQYF. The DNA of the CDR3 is TGTGCCAGAAGCTTGCACAGGCAGGAGAGCACAGATACGCAGTATTTT.

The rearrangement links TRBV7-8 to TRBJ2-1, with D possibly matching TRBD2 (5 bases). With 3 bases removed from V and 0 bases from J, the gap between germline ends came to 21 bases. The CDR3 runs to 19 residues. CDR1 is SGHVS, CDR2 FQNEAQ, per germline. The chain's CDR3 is CASSFQLLDSLSSYNEQFF. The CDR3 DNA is TGTGCCAGCAGCTTTCAACTTTTGGACTCTCTGAGCTCCTACAATGAGCAGTTCTTC.

CDR3 amino acids: CASSQGQYAEQYF. The CDR3 DNA is TGTGCCAGCAGCCAGGGACAGTACGCCGAGCAGTACTTC. This chain links TRBV6-5 with TRBJ2-7, with TRBD1 matching 7 bases. Germline V lookup: CDR1 MNHEY, CDR2 SVGAGI. V gave up 6 bases and J gave up 6 bases; unmatched junction bases: 8. The CDR3 is 13 amino acids.

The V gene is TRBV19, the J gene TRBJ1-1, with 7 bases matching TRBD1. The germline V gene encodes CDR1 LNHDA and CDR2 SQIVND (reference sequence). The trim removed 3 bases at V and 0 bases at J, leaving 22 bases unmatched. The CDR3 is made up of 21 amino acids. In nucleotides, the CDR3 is TGTGCCAGTAGTATTCTAACACCAGACCGGGACAGACTCTTCATGAACACTGAAGCTTTCTTT. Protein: CASSILTPDRDRLFMNTEAFF.

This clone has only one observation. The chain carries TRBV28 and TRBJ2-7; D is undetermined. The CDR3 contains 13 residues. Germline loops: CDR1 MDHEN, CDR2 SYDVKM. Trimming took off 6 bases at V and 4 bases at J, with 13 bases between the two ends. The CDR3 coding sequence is TGTGCCAGCAGGACGTCCTTTATTTACGAGCAGTACTTC. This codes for CASRTSFIYEQYF.

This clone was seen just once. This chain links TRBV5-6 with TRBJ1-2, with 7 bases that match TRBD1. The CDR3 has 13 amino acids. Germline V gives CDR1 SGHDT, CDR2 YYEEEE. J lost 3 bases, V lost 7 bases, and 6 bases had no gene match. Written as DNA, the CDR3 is TGTGCCAGCCGACAGGGATCATACTATGGCTACACCTTC. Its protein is CASRQGSYYGYTF.

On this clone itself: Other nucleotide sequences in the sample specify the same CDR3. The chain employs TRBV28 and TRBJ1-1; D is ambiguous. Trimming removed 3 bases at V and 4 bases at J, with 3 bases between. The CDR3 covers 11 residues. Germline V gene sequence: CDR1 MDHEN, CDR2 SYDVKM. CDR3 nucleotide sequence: TGTGCCAGCAGTTTTAGCACTGAAGCTTTCTTT. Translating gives CASSFSTEAFF.

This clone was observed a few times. In DNA form, the CDR3 reads TGTGCCAGCAGTTCCCGACAGACGACTGAGTACACTGAAGCTTTCTTT. This gives the protein CASSSRQTTEYTEAFF. The V gene is TRBV27, the J gene TRBJ1-1, with D possibly TRBD1 on 5 matching bases. Germline-derived CDR1 and CDR2 are MNHEY and SMNVEV (reference sequence). Deletions cut 4 bases from V and 3 bases from J, with 18 bases between. The CDR3 length is 16 residues.

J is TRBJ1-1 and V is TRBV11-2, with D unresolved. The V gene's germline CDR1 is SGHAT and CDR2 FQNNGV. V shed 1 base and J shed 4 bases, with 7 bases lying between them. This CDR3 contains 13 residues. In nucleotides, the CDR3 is TGTGCCAGCAGCTTAGCAGTGAGCACTGAAGCTTTCTTT. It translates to CASSLAVSTEAFF.

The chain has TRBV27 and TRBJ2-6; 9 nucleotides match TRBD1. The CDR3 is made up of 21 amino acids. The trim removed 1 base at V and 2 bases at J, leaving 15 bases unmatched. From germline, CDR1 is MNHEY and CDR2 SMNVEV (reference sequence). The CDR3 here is CASSLWPVQGAVIPGANVLTF. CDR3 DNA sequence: TGTGCCAGCAGTTTATGGCCTGTACAGGGGGCGGTCATTCCTGGGGCCAACGTCCTGACTTTC. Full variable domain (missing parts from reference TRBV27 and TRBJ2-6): EAQVTQNPRYLITVTGKKLTVTCSQNMNHEYMSWYRQDPGLGLRQIYYSMNVEVTDKGDVPEGYKVSRKEKRNFPLILESPSPNQTSLYFCASSLWPVQGAVIPGANVLTFGAGSRLTVL.

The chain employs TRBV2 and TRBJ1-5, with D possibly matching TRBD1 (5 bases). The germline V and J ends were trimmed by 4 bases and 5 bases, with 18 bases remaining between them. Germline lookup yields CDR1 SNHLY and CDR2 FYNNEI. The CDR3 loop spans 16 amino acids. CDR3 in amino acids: CASSVSPAGTDQPQHF. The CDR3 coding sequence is TGTGCCAGCAGTGTAAGTCCGGCCGGGACCGATCAGCCCCAGCATTTT.

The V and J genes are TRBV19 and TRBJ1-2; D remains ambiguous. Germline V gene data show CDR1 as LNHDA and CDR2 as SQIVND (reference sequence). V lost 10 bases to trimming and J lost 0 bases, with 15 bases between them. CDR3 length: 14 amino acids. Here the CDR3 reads CAIATPGPNYGYTF. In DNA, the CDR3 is TGTGCCATCGCAACTCCGGGCCCTAACTATGGCTACACCTTC.

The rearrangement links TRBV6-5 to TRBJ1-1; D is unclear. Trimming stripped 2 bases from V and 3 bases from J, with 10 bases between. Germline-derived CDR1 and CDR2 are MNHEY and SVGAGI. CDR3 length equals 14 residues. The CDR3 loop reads CASSYRPPDTEAFF. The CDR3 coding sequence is TGTGCCAGCAGTTACCGTCCGCCAGACACTGAAGCTTTCTTT.